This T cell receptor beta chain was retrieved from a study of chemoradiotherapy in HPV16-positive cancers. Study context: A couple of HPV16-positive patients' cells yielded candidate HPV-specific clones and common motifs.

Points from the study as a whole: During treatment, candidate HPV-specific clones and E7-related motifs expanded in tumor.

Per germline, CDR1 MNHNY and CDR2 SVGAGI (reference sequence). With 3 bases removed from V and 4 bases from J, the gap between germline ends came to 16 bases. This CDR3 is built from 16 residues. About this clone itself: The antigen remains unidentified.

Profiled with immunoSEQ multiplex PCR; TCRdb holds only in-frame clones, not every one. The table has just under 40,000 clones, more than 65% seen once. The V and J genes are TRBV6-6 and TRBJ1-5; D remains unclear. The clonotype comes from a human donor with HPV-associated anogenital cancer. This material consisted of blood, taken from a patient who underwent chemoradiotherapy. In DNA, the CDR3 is TGTGCCAGCAGTTATAGGCGGGAGTTTGCGAATCAGCCCCAGCATTTT. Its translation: CASSYRREFANQPQHF.